These 25 T cell receptor beta chains were all obtained from the same sample, sequenced in a study of tissue T cells after allogeneic stem cell transplantation. Method: immunoSEQ multiplex PCR; TCRdb's copy keeps in-frame clones and lacks some. The sample shows approximately 45,000 clones, 80% to 95% of them seen only once. The sequenced sample was blood, obtained before transplantation. The receptors originated from a woman between 35 and 75 years old who later had graft-versus-host disease after an allogeneic stem cell transplant.

The chain employs TRBV6-4 and TRBJ2-1; TRBD2 agrees at 10 bases. CDR1 is MRHNA, CDR2 SNTAGT, per germline. This CDR3 spans 17 amino acids. V shed 5 bases and J 7 bases; nucleotides not matched to a gene: 14. The CDR3 is CASSSNSGRQGENEQFF. DNA of the CDR3: TGTGCCAGCAGTTCAAATAGCGGGAGGCAAGGTGAGAATGAGCAGTTCTTC.

The gene calls are TRBV6-5 and TRBJ1-6, with a weak D call TRBD1 (5 bases). The germline V gene has CDR1 MNHEY and CDR2 SVGAGI. Deletions cut 8 bases from V and 7 bases from J, with 15 bases between. This CDR3 is built from 14 residues. CDR3 nucleotide sequence: TGTGCCAGCTCTCGACAGAGCATAAATTCACCCCTCCACTTT. Its translation is CASSRQSINSPLHF.

The genes are TRBV6-2 or TRBV6-3 and TRBJ1-1; 7 bases line up with TRBD1. Germline trimming cut 5 bases from V and 0 bases from J; bases unmatched to any gene: 12. The CDR3 loop spans 17 amino acids. The V gene's germline CDR1 is MNHEY and CDR2 SVGEGT. CDR3 protein: CASSPHRGRGMNTEAFF. Here the CDR3 DNA reads TGTGCCAGCAGTCCCCACAGGGGAAGGGGAATGAACACTGAAGCTTTCTTT.

The rearrangement uses TRBV15 and TRBJ2-2; D ambiguous. CDR3 size: 15 residues. Germline values: CDR1 LNHNV, CDR2 YYDKDF (reference sequence). V was clipped by 4 bases and J by 1 base, with 10 bases between them. CDR3 region: CATSTIEENTGELFF. CDR3 nucleotide sequence: TGTGCCACCAGCACAATAGAAGAGAACACCGGGGAGCTGTTTTTT. The complete variable domain, with remaining parts taken from reference TRBV15 and TRBJ2-2, reads DAMVIQNPRYQVTQFGKPVTLSCSQTLNHNVMYWYQQKSSQAPKLLFHYYDKDFNNEADTPDNFQSRRPNTSFCFLDIRSPGLGDTAMYLCATSTIEENTGELFFGEGSRLTVL.

The chain uses TRBV7-2 and TRBJ2-1, with D perhaps TRBD1 or TRBD2 (6 bases each). Germline CDR1 is SGHTA and CDR2 is FQGNSA. Trimming cost V 2 bases and J 12 bases, with 11 bases left between them. This CDR3 is 12 amino acids long. The CDR3 spells CASSLRGAWQFF. The CDR3 DNA is TGTGCCAGCAGCTTAAGGGGGGCTTGGCAGTTCTTC. The full variable domain, completed using reference TRBV7-2 and TRBJ2-1, is GAGVSQSPSNKVTEKGKDVELRCDPISGHTALYWYRQSLGQGLEFLIYFQGNSAPDKSGLPSDRFSAERTGGSVSTLTIQRTQQEDSAVYLCASSLRGAWQFFGPGTRLTVL.

The genes are TRBV5-4 and TRBJ1-2; D is unresolved. With 0 bases removed from V and 5 bases from J, the gap between germline ends came to 11 bases. Looked up from germline, CDR1 is SGHNT and CDR2 is YYREEE (reference sequence). This CDR3 region has 14 residues. The CDR3 coding sequence is TGTGCCAGCAGCTTGGGAGGCAGCTCTTATGGCTACACCTTC. Residues: CASSLGGSSYGYTF.

This clone was picked up one time. The chain uses TRBV6-2 or TRBV6-3 and TRBJ1-2; possibly TRBD1 for D (5 bases). V lost 0 bases, J lost 0 bases, and 8 bases lay in between. Germline V CDR1 and CDR2: MNHEY, SVGEGT. The CDR3 runs 15 residues. This CDR3 reads CASSYSSRANYGYTF. As DNA, the CDR3 is TGTGCCAGCAGTTACTCGAGCAGGGCTAACTATGGCTACACCTTC.

The chain couples TRBV10-3 to TRBJ1-2; D gene ambiguous. CDR1 ENHRY and CDR2 SYGVKD come from the germline V gene. Trimming took 9 bases from V and 2 from J, leaving 7 bases between them. The CDR3 is made up of 11 amino acids. As DNA, the CDR3 is TGTGCCATATGGTCGAACTATGGCTACACCTTC. This gives the protein CAIWSNYGYTF.

CDR3 nucleotides: TGTGCCAGTAGTAGGGCCGCCGAGTTGGAGACCCAGTACTTC. This gives the protein CASSRAAELETQYF. This chain uses TRBV19 with TRBJ2-5, with D unresolved. The ends were cut back, 4 bases at V and 5 bases at J, with 14 bases in the middle. Per germline, CDR1 LNHDA and CDR2 SQIVND (reference sequence). The CDR3 has 14 amino acids.

The chain recombines TRBV20-1 with TRBJ2-7, with TRBD1 identical over 9 bases. CDR3 size: 11 residues. V shed 6 bases and J 9 bases; nucleotides not matched to a gene: 6. The germline V gene encodes CDR1 DFQATT and CDR2 SNEGSKA (reference sequence). The CDR3 loop is CSAGQGIVQYF. CDR3 nucleotides: TGCAGTGCGGGACAGGGAATAGTGCAGTACTTC.

The chain joins TRBV6-5 to TRBJ2-7; 10 bases agree with TRBD1. Germline loops: CDR1 MNHEY, CDR2 SVGAGI. The CDR3 is made up of 15 amino acids. The V and J ends lost 6 bases and 0 bases, in that order; junction bases with no gene match: 5. The CDR3 bases are TGTGCCAGCAGACCGGGACAGGGGTTCTCCTACGAGCAGTACTTC. It encodes CASRPGQGFSYEQYF.

V is TRBV5-4 and J is TRBJ2-7, with D possibly called TRBD1 or TRBD2 (5 bases each). Germline V gives CDR1 SGHNT, CDR2 YYREEE (reference sequence). CDR3 length: 14 residues. The germline V and J ends were trimmed by 5 bases and 6 bases, with 18 bases remaining between them. The CDR3 DNA follows: TGTGCCAGCAGTTTTCAGCCCCGGGACCCCGAGCAGTACTTC. Amino acids: CASSFQPRDPEQYF.

The V gene is TRBV9, the J gene TRBJ2-2, with 9 bases matching TRBD1. The V and J ends lost 1 base and 7 bases, in that order; junction bases with no gene match: 5. Germline CDR1 SGDLS, CDR2 YYNGEE. The CDR3 covers 15 residues. The CDR3 loop is CASSVTGTGNGELFF. CDR3 sequence (DNA): TGTGCCAGCAGCGTAACCGGGACAGGGAACGGGGAGCTGTTTTTT.

V is TRBV28 and J is TRBJ2-1, with 9 bases identical to TRBD2. The CDR3 runs to 16 residues. Germline assignment: CDR1 MDHEN and CDR2 SYDVKM. The J segment lost 3 bases and the V segment lost 5 bases, leaving 8 bases of the junction unmatched. In DNA, the CDR3 is TGTGCCAGCAGTCCGGCCACTAGCGGGCTCTACAATGAGCAGTTCTTC. This sequence encodes CASSPATSGLYNEQFF.

The V and J genes are TRBV5-1 and TRBJ2-2; TRBD2 agrees at 7 bases. J was trimmed by 4 bases and V by 5 bases; bases with no gene match: 5. Germline-derived CDR1 and CDR2 are SGHRS and YFSETQ. The CDR3 consists of 14 residues. CDR3 nucleotide sequence: TGCGCCAGCAGGACGACTAGCAGCACCGGGGAGCTGTTTTTT. It translates to CASRTTSSTGELFF.

The rearrangement uses TRBV5-8 and TRBJ2-4; TRBD2 agrees at 7 bases. Germline trimming cut 3 bases from V and 2 bases from J; bases unmatched to any gene: 5. Germline V CDR1 and CDR2: SGHTS, YDEGEE. CDR3 size: 15 residues. CDR3 in amino acids: CASSSLGGSKNIQYF. Here the CDR3 DNA reads TGTGCCAGCAGCTCCCTGGGGGGGTCCAAAAACATTCAGTACTTC.

This sequence joins TRBV5-1 and TRBJ2-3; D may be TRBD1 (5 bases). Germline V lookup: CDR1 SGHRS, CDR2 YFSETQ. CDR3 size: 14 residues. Trimming took off 2 bases at V and 1 base at J, with 8 bases between the two ends. The CDR3 reads CASSLQAGTDTQYF. The CDR3, as DNA: TGCGCCAGCAGCTTACAGGCAGGCACAGATACGCAGTATTTT.

The chain's CDR3 is CAWSRGWYNEQFF. CDR3 coding DNA: TGTGCCTGGAGTAGGGGGTGGTACAATGAGCAGTTCTTC. This rearrangement joins TRBV30 to TRBJ2-1, with D perhaps matching TRBD1 (6 bases). V was cut by 2 bases and J by 4 bases, with 9 bases left in between. Germline V gives CDR1 GTSNPN, CDR2 SVGIG (reference sequence). The CDR3 covers 13 residues.

This clone was seen just once. The CDR3 sequence: CASNLAGASEQFF. The CDR3 coding sequence is TGTGCCAGTAACCTAGCGGGAGCAAGTGAGCAGTTCTTC. The J gene is TRBJ2-1, the V gene TRBV19; 10 positions agree with TRBD2. The CDR3 runs to 13 residues. V was pared by 7 bases and J by 9 bases, with 6 bases of the junction left unmatched. CDR1 and CDR2 from the germline V gene are LNHDA and SQIVND (reference sequence).

The chain couples TRBV11-2 to TRBJ2-5; the D is unclear. The germline V and J ends were trimmed by 1 base and 4 bases, with 7 bases remaining between them. The germline gives CDR1 SGHAT, CDR2 FQNNGV. This CDR3 has 13 amino acids. The CDR3 here is CASSLGPGETQYF. The CDR3 region has the DNA TGTGCCAGCAGCTTAGGTCCGGGAGAGACCCAGTACTTC. Full variable domain (rest looked up from reference TRBV11-2 and TRBJ2-5): EAGVAQSPRYKIIEKRQSVAFWCNPISGHATLYWYQQILGQGPKLLIQFQNNGVVDDSQLPKDRFSAERLKGVDSTLKIQPAKLEDSAVYLCASSLGPGETQYFGPGTRLLVL.

The gene calls are TRBV4-3 and TRBJ2-7; unclear D gene. The length of the CDR3 is 12 residues. Trimming took 0 bases from V and 1 from J, leaving 1 base between them. From germline, CDR1 is LGHNA and CDR2 YSLEER. The CDR3 sequence: CASSQDSYEQYF. The CDR3 nucleotides read TGCGCCAGCAGCCAAGATTCCTACGAGCAGTACTTC.

This clone was observed a single time. This chain uses TRBV11-2 with TRBJ2-7, with 14 nucleotides matching TRBD2. CDR1 and CDR2 (germline): SGHAT, FQNNGV. The ends lost 5 bases at V and 5 bases at J; junction bases unmatched: 5. This CDR3 region has 15 residues. The CDR3 protein is CASSRGLAGVDEQYF. The CDR3 DNA reads TGTGCCAGCAGCCGGGGACTAGCGGGAGTGGACGAGCAGTACTTC.

The chain is built from TRBV5-1 and TRBJ2-7, with TRBD1 identical over 9 bases. The V and J ends lost 3 bases and 3 bases, in that order; junction bases with no gene match: 1. The CDR3 runs to 13 residues. The V gene's germline CDR1 is SGHRS and CDR2 YFSETQ. The CDR3 spells CASSSTGGYEQYF. CDR3 bases: TGCGCCAGCAGCTCGACAGGGGGCTACGAGCAGTACTTC.

The chain joins TRBV28 to TRBJ2-7, with D uncertain. This CDR3 comprises 13 residues. Germline V gene data show CDR1 as MDHEN and CDR2 as SYDVKM. V shed 6 bases and J shed 7 bases, with 16 bases lying between them. The CDR3 bases are TGTGCCAGCAGCCCCACGGACGGCGGAGAGCAGTACTTC. Amino acids: CASSPTDGGEQYF.

This clone was detected only once. This chain connects TRBV19 to TRBJ2-7; the D is unclear. Germline CDR1 reads LNHDA; CDR2 reads SQIVND (reference sequence). Trimming pared 3 bases from V and 3 bases from J, leaving 9 bases between. This CDR3 comprises 13 residues. The CDR3 region is CASSILGNYEQYF. The CDR3 coding sequence is TGTGCCAGTAGTATCTTGGGGAACTACGAGCAGTACTTC.